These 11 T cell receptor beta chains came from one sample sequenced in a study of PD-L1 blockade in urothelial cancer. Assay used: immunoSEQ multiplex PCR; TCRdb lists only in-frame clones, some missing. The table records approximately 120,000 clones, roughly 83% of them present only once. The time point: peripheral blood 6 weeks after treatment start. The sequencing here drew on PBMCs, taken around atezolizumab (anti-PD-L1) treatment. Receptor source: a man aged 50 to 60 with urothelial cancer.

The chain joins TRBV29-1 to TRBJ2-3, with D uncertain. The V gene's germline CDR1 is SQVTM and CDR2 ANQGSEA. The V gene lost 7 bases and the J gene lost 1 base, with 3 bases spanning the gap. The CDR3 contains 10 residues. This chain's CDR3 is CSGGTDTQYF. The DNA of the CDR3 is TGCAGCGGCGGCACAGATACGCAGTATTTT.

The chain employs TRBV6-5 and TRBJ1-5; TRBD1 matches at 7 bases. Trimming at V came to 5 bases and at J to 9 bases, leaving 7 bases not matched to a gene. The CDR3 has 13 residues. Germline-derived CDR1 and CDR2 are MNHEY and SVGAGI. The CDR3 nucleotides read TGTGCCAGCAGTCAGGGACAGTACGGGCCCCAGCATTTT. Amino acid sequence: CASSQGQYGPQHF.

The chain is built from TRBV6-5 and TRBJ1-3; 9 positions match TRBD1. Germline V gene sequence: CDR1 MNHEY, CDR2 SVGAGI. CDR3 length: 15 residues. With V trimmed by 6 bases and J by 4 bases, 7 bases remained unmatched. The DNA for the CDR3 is TGTGCCAGCAGCCACGACAGGGGGGGCGGAAACACCATATATTTT. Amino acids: CASSHDRGGGNTIYF.

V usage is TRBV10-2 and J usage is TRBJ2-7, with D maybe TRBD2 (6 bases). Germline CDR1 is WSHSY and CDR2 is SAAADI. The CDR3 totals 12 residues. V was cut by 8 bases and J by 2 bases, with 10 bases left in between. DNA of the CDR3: TGCGCCAGCGGACTATTAACCTACGAGCAGTACTTC. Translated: CASGLLTYEQYF.

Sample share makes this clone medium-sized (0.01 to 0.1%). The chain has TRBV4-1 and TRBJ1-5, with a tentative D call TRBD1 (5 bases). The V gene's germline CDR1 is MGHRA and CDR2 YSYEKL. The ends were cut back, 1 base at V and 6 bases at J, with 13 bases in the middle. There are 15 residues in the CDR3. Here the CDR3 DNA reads TGCGCCAGCAGCCAAGGAGACAGTCGAGGTCAGCCCCAGCATTTT. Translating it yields CASSQGDSRGQPQHF.

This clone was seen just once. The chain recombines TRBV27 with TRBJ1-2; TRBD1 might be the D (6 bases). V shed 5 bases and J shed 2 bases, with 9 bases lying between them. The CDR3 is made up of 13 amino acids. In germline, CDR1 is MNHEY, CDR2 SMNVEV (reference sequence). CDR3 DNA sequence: TGTGCCAGCAGTAGACAGGCAAACTATGGCTACACCTTC. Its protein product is CASSRQANYGYTF.

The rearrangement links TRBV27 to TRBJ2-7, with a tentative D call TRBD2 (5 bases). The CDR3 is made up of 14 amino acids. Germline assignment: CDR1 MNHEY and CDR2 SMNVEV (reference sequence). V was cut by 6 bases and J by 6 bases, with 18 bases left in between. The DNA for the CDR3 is TGTGCCAGCAGAACGTCCGACGGGGAAGGCGAGCAGTACTTC. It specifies CASRTSDGEGEQYF.

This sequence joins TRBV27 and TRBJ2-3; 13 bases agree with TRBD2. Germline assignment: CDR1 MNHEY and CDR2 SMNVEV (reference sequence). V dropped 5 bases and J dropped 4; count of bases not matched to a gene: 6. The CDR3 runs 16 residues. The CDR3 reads CASSPTSGGAPDTQYF. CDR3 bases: TGTGCCAGCAGTCCAACTAGCGGGGGGGCCCCAGATACGCAGTATTTT.

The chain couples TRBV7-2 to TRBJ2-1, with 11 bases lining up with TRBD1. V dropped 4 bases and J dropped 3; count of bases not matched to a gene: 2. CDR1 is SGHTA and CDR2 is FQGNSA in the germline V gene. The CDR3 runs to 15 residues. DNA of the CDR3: TGTGCCAGCAGCTCCGGGACAGGGGGCTACAATGAGCAGTTCTTC. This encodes CASSSGTGGYNEQFF.

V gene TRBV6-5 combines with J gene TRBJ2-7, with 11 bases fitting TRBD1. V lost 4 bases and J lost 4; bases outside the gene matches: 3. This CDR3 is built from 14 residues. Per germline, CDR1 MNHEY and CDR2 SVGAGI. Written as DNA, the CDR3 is TGTGCCAGCAGTTGGACAGGGGGCGATTACGAGCAGTACTTC. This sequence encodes CASSWTGGDYEQYF.

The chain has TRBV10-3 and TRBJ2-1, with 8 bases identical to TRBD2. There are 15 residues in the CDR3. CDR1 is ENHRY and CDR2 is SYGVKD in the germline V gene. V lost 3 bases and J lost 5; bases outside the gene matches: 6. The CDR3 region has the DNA TGTGCCATCAGTGAAGGAGCGGGAGTTGACAATGAGCAGTTCTTC. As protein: CAISEGAGVDNEQFF.